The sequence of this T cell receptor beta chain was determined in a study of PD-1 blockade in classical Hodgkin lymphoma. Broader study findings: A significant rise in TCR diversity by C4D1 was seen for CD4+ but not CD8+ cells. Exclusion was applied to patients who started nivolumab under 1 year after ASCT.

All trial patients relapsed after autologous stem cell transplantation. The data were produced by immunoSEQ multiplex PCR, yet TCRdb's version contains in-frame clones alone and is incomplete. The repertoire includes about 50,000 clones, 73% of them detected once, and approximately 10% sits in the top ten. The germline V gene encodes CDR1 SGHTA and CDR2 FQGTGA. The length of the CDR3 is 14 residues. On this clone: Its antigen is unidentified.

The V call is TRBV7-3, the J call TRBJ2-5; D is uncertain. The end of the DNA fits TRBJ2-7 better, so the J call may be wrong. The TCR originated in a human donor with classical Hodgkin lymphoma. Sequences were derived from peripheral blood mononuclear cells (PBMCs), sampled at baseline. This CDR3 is CASSFWTTTYEQYF. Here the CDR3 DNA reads TGTGCCAGCAGCTTCTGGACGACCACCTACGAGCAGTACTTC.